The present TCR beta chain was sequenced within a study of CD8 T cells in Susac syndrome (dated by TCRdb to the late 2010s). Background on the whole study: Of the Susac syndrome patients who were sequenced, 8 or 9 were in clinical remission while roughly six had clinically active disease. Susac syndrome patients were therapy-naive, on corticosteroids (some also receiving IVIg), or on IVIg alone at blood withdrawal. The study used repertoire sequencing to test whether antigen drove CD8+ T cell activation and differentiation in Susac syndrome. The study compared CD8+ T cell repertoire clonality among over ten healthy donors, around 14 Susac syndrome patients and 15 or so multiple sclerosis patients.

General conclusions and limits of the study: Susac syndrome CD8+ repertoires showed clonal expansion, highest in CD8+ TEMRA cells and greater in clinically active than remitting patients. In the total CD8+ and CD8+ TEMRA repertoires, around 15 and five Susac-specific public clones, respectively, were identified. The study acknowledged that relatively few individuals were included in the TCR sequencing and HLA analysis.

RNA was extracted using the RNeasy kit, and roughly 0.45 to 1 microgram was reverse transcribed with random hexamers. TCR beta CDR3 regions were amplified with the immunoSEQ multiplex PCR assay covering 54 Vbeta and 13 Jbeta segments. PCR amplification bias was corrected using a synthetic template baseline for primer optimization and computational correction. On the study's bioinformatics: Reads were annotated to V, D and J genes per IMGT and analyzed with immunoSEQ Analyzer, keeping only productive sequences. Clonality was calculated as one minus the Shannon entropy normalized by log2 of the number of productive unique sequences. Public and private clones were assessed among the 100 most prevalent clones of each patient and control. Clones were defined as Susac-specific when absent from the healthy and MS cohorts, from fewer than 1,300 published viral clones and from other ImmuneACCESS disease sequences. TCRdb redid the processing of the public reads, applying fastp at Q25 and MiXCR, and retained in-frame beta chains. Entries are consolidated by CDR3 protein sequence, retaining the most common genes and DNA. Here the V and J calls rest on TCRdb's processing, not on the authors' analysis. The sample table contains approximately 100,000 distinct CDR3 sequences; only one count was recorded for roughly 95% of them. The top ten clones comprise roughly 0.43% of the sample.

High-throughput TCR beta sequencing profiled peripheral blood CD8+ and CD4+ T cells from healthy donors, Susac syndrome patients and multiple sclerosis patients. The Susac syndrome patients fulfilled recently defined diagnostic criteria for definite or probable disease. Bulk CD8+ and CD4+ T cells were purified by magnetic negative isolation, whereas CD8+ TEMRA cells were enriched by FACS. Blood was collected in EDTA tubes and processed within 24 hours, with PBMCs isolated through density gradient centrifugation. PBMCs intended for TCR sequencing were cryopreserved in liquid nitrogen and were subsequently thawed in a 37 degrees C water bath. A purity of at least 90% was achieved for sorted or isolated CD4+, CD8+ and CD8+ TEMRA cells. To note about this clonotype: Its specific antigen is unknown. Qualities for individual bases were not recorded, and no much larger clone is one base off.

Sequenced: CD8+ T cells from PBMCs. This receptor was taken from a human donor with Susac syndrome.

The DNA sequence follows: TGTGCCAGTAGTGATTGGGAGTACCAAGAGACCCAGTACTTC. It encodes CASSDWEYQETQYF. The chain is encoded by TRBV19 joined to TRBJ2-5; the D gene is perhaps TRBD2, on 5 matching bases. There are 14 amino acids in the CDR3, from cysteine to phenylalanine inclusive. Only CDR3 DNA remains: 42 bases, in frame from the first base. CDR1 and CDR2 are drawn from the germline V gene (reference sequence): LNHDA, SQIVND. At the junction V is shortened by 5 bases and J by 0 bases, with 10 bases in between.